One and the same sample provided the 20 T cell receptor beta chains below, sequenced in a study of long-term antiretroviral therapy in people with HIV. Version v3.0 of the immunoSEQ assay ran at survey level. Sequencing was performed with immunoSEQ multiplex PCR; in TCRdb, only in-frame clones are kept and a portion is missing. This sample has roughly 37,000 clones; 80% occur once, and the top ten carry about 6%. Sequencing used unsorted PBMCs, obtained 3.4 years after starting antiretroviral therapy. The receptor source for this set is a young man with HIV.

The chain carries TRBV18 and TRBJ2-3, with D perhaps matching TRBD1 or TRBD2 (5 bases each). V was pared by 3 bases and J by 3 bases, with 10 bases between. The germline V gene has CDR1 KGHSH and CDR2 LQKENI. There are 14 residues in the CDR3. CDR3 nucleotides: TGTGCCAGCTCACCGGGGGTTGGGACAGATACGCAGTATTTT. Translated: CASSPGVGTDTQYF.

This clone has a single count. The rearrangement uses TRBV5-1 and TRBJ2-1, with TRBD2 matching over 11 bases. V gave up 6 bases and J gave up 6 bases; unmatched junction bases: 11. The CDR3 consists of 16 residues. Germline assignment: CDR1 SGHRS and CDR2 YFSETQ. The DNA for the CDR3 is TGCGCCAGCACGGCATTGGTGGGGACTAGCGGCAATGAGCAGTTCTTC. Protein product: CASTALVGTSGNEQFF.

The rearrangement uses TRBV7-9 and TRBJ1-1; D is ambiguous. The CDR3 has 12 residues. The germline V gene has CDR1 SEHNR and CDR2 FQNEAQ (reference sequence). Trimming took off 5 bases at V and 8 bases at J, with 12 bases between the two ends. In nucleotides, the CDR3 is TGTGCCAGCAGCCCATCCCTCTTAGAAGCTTTCTTT. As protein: CASSPSLLEAFF.

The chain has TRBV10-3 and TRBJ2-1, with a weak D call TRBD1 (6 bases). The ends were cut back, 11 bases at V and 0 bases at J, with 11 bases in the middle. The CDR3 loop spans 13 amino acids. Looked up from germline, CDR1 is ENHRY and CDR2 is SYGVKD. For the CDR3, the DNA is TGTGCCCTGAAGGACAGCTCCTACAATGAGCAGTTCTTC. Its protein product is CALKDSSYNEQFF.

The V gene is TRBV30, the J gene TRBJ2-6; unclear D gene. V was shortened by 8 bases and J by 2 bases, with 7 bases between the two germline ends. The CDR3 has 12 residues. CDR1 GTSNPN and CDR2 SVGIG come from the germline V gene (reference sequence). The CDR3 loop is CAGPAGANVLTF. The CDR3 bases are TGTGCCGGGCCAGCTGGGGCCAACGTCCTGACTTTC.

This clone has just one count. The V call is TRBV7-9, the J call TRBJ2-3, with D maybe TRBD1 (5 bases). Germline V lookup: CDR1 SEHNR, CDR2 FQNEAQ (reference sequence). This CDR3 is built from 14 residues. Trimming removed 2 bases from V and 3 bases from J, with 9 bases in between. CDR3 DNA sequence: TGTGCCAGCAGCTTAAGGGGCCAGACAGATACGCAGTATTTT. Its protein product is CASSLRGQTDTQYF.

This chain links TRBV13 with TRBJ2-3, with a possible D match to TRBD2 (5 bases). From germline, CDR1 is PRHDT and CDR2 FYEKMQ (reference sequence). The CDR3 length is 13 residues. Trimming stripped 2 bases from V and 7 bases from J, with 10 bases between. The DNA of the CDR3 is TGTGCCAGCAGCTTATTGGGAGAATATACGCAGTATTTT. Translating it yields CASSLLGEYTQYF.

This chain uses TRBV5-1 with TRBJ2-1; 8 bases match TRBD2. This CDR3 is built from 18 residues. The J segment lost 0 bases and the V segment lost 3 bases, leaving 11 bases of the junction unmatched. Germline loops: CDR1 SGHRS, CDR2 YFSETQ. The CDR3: CASSSTGGARSSYNEQFF. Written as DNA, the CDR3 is TGCGCCAGCAGCTCAACCGGGGGGGCTCGGTCCTCCTACAATGAGCAGTTCTTC.

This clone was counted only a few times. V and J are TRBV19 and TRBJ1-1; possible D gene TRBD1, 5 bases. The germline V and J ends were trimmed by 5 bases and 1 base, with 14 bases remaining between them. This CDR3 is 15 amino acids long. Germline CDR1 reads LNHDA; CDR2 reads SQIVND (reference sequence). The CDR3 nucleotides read TGTGCCAGTAGTCCTTGGGGCCGCCCGAACACTGAAGCTTTCTTT. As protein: CASSPWGRPNTEAFF.

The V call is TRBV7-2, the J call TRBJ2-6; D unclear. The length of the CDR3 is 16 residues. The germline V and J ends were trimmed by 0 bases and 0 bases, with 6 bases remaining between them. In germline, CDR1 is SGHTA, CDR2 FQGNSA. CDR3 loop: CASSLAHSSGANVLTF. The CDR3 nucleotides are TGTGCCAGCAGCTTAGCACACAGCTCTGGGGCCAACGTCCTGACTTTC.

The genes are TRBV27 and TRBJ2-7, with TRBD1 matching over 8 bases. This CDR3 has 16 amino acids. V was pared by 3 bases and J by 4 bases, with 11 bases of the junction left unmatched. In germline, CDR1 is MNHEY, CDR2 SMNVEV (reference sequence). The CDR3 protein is CASSFQIRTGIYEQYF. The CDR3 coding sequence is TGTGCCAGCAGTTTCCAAATAAGGACAGGGATTTACGAGCAGTACTTC.

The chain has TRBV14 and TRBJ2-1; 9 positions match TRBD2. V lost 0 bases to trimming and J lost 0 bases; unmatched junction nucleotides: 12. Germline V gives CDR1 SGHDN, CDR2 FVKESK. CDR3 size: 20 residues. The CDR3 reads CASSQDWGLATRSSYNEQFF. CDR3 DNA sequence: TGTGCCAGCAGCCAAGATTGGGGACTAGCTACGCGGAGCTCCTACAATGAGCAGTTCTTC. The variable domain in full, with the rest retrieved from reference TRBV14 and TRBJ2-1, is EAGVTQFPSHSVIEKGQTVTLRCDPISGHDNLYWYRRVMGKEIKFLLHFVKESKQDESGMPNNRFLAERTGGTYSTLKVQPAELEDSGVYFCASSQDWGLATRSSYNEQFFGPGTRLTVL.

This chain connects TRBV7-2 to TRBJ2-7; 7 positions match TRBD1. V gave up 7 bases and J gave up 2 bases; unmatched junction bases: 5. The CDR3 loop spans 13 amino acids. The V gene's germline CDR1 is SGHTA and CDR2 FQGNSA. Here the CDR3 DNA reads TGTGCCAGCACCGAGACAGGGCCCTACGAGCAGTACTTC. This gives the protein CASTETGPYEQYF.

The CDR3 DNA is TGCAGCGTCCGAGGGGTTCAAAACGGAGCCCAGTACTTC. This gives the protein CSVRGVQNGAQYF. The genes are TRBV29-1 and TRBJ2-5; possibly TRBD1 or TRBD2 for D (5 bases each). The CDR3 loop spans 13 amino acids. The V end lost 6 bases, the J end lost 9 bases, and 20 bases lay between the germline ends. Germline V lookup: CDR1 SQVTM, CDR2 ANQGSEA.

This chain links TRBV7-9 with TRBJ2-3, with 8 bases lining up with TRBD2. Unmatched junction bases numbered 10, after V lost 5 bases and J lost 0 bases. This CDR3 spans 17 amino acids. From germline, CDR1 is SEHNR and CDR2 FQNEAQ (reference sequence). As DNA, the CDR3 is TGTGCCAGCAGCATCCAGCCAGCGGGAGAGAGCACAGATACGCAGTATTTT. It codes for CASSIQPAGESTDTQYF.

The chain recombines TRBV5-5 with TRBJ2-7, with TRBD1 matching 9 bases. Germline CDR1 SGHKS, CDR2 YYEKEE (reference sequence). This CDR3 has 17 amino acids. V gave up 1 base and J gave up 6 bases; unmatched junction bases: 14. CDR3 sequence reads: CASSLRGGQGISGEQYF. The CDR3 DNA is TGTGCCAGCAGCTTGCGTGGAGGACAGGGGATTTCCGGCGAGCAGTACTTC.

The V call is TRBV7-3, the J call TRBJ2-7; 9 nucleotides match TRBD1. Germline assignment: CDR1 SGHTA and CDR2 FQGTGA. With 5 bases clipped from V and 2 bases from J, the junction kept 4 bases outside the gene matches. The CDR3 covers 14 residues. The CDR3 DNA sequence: TGTGCCAGCAGCAGACAGGGGGGGGCCTACGAGCAGTACTTC. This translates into CASSRQGGAYEQYF.

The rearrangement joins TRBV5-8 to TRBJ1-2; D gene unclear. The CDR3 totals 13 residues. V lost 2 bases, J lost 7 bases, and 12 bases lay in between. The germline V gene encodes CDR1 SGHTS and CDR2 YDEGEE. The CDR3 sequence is CASSFRTPSGYTF. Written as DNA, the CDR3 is TGTGCCAGCAGCTTCAGGACGCCCTCTGGCTACACCTTC.

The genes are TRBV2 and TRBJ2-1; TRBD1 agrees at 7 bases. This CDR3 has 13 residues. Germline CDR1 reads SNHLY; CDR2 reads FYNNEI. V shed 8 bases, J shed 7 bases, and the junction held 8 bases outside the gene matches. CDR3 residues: CASERQGKNEQFF. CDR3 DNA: TGTGCCAGCGAAAGACAGGGAAAGAATGAGCAGTTCTTC. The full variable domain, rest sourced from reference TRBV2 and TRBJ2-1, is EPEVTQTPSHQVTQMGQEVILRCVPISNHLYFYWYRQILGQKVEFLVSFYNNEISEKSEIFDDQFSVERPDGSNFTLKIRSTKLEDSAMYFCASERQGKNEQFFGPGTRLTVL.

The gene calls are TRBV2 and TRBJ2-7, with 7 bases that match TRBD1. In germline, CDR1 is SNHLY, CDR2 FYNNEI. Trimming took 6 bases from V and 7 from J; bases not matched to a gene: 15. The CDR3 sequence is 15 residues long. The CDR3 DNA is TGTGCCAGCAGGGTACGGGACAGTCCCACTAGTGAGCAGTACTTC. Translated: CASRVRDSPTSEQYF.